The 17 T cell receptor beta chains below come from one sample, sequenced in a study of blood T cell repertoires in COVID-19. Generated by immunoSEQ multiplex PCR, the TCRdb table keeps only in-frame clones and is missing some. Among 240,000 or so clones listed, 75% to 85% were seen once. The sequenced material came from peripheral blood. The source of these receptors is a woman aged 55-69 years with active or convalescent COVID-19.

This rearrangement joins TRBV6-2 or TRBV6-3 to TRBJ2-7; 7 positions match TRBD1. The germline V gene encodes CDR1 MNHEY and CDR2 SVGEGT. The CDR3 extends over 15 amino acids. The trim removed 4 bases at V and 0 bases at J, leaving 6 bases unmatched. CDR3 loop: CASSSGQEPSYEQYF. In DNA, the CDR3 is TGTGCCAGCAGTTCAGGACAGGAACCCTCCTACGAGCAGTACTTC.

This rearrangement joins TRBV3-1 (or the pseudogene TRBV3-2) to TRBJ2-3; perhaps TRBD2 as D (7 bases). Germline values: CDR1 LGHDT, CDR2 YNNKEL (reference sequence). The CDR3 contains 19 residues. Trimming removed 4 bases from V and 0 bases from J, with 23 bases in between. CDR3 DNA: TGTGCCAGCAGCCCGTGGGGCGGGGGCCTTCTCTCTAGCACAGATACGCAGTATTTT. It specifies CASSPWGGGLLSSTDTQYF.

The V and J genes are TRBV7-8 and TRBJ1-4; the D is unclear. CDR3 length: 15 amino acids. The germline gives CDR1 SGHVS, CDR2 FQNEAQ. V was cut by 6 bases and J by 2 bases, with 13 bases left in between. The CDR3 DNA reads TGTGCCAGCAGACACCTCGGGTCGACTAATGAAAAACTGTTTTTT. Protein sequence: CASRHLGSTNEKLFF. Filled out from reference TRBV7-8 and TRBJ1-4, the complete variable domain reads GAGVSQSPRYKVAKRGQDVALRCDPISGHVSLFWYQQALGQGPEFLTYFQNEAQLDKSGLPSDRFFAERPEGSVSTLKIQRTQQEDSAVYLCASRHLGSTNEKLFFGSGTQLSVL.

V is TRBV7-2 and J is TRBJ1-2; D might be TRBD1 (5 bases). The CDR3 contains 12 residues. Per the germline V gene, CDR1 is SGHTA and CDR2 is FQGNSA. Deletions cut 5 bases from V and 6 bases from J, with 10 bases between. The CDR3 spells CASSATGNGYTF. CDR3 nucleotides: TGTGCCAGCAGCGCAACAGGAAATGGCTACACCTTC.

The CDR3 spells CASSPSMGRTSGNTIYF. The DNA for the CDR3 is TGTGCCAGCTCACCTTCTATGGGCAGAACCTCTGGAAACACCATATATTTT. V is TRBV18 and J is TRBJ1-3; D is undetermined. The CDR3 length is 17 residues. Per the germline V gene, CDR1 is KGHSH and CDR2 is LQKENI. V was clipped by 3 bases and J by 0 bases, with 15 bases between them.

Points on this clone: Just one base apart from a much larger clone, this may be a read error. The J gene is TRBJ1-2, the V gene TRBV3-1 (or the pseudogene TRBV3-2); 9 bases are shared with TRBD1. In germline, CDR1 is LGHDT, CDR2 YNNKEL (reference sequence). The CDR3 totals 14 residues. V shed 4 bases, J shed 4 bases, and the junction held 4 bases outside the gene matches. The CDR3 coding sequence is TGTGCCAGCAGCCCGGGACAGGGTGTCTATGGCTACACCTTC. Translating gives CASSPGQGVYGYTF.

V gene TRBV2 combines with J gene TRBJ1-1; D is unclear. Germline V gives CDR1 SNHLY, CDR2 FYNNEI. The CDR3 contains 13 residues. Trimming shortened V by 7 bases and J by 6 bases, and 15 bases separated the two germline ends. CDR3 protein: CASTRQWRAEAFF. DNA for the CDR3: TGTGCCAGCACCCGACAATGGAGGGCTGAAGCTTTCTTT.

The sample holds a few counts of this clone. The DNA of the CDR3 is TGTGCCAGCAGCCAAGACCCCGGGGTTCGTAGCGGGGGACCACGCGAGACCCAGTACTTC. Protein product: CASSQDPGVRSGGPRETQYF. The chain combines TRBV4-2 with TRBJ2-5; 9 bases are shared with TRBD2. The ends lost 0 bases at V and 5 bases at J; junction bases unmatched: 19. The CDR3 has 20 residues. Germline loops: CDR1 LGHNA, CDR2 YNFKEQ.

The gene calls are TRBV11-1 and TRBJ1-1; TRBD1 matches at 7 bases. J gave up 8 bases and V 5 bases, and 5 bases lay outside the gene matches. The CDR3 covers 12 residues. Germline V gene sequence: CDR1 SGHAT, CDR2 FQDESV (reference sequence). This CDR3 reads CASSLQGREAFF. The DNA of the CDR3 is TGTGCCAGCAGCCTACAGGGGAGGGAAGCTTTCTTT.

V gene TRBV4-3 combines with J gene TRBJ2-1; 7 nucleotides match TRBD2. Germline CDR1 reads LGHNA; CDR2 reads YSLEER. With V trimmed by 1 base and J by 4 bases, 4 bases remained unmatched. There are 15 residues in the CDR3. CDR3 bases: TGCGCCAGCAGCCAAGTGTGGGGGGGATACAATGAGCAGTTCTTC. Residues: CASSQVWGGYNEQFF.

V gene TRBV20-1 combines with J gene TRBJ2-4; 7 positions match TRBD1. The trim removed 3 bases at V and 11 bases at J, leaving 7 bases unmatched. The germline gives CDR1 DFQATT, CDR2 SNEGSKA (reference sequence). CDR3 size: 12 residues. The CDR3 sequence: CSASGTVGVQYF. CDR3 DNA: TGCAGTGCTAGTGGGACAGTCGGTGTTCAGTACTTC.

The J gene is TRBJ2-5, the V gene TRBV5-8, with 13 bases matching TRBD2. The CDR3 extends over 16 amino acids. The J segment lost 5 bases and the V segment lost 3 bases, leaving 7 bases of the junction unmatched. Germline-derived CDR1 and CDR2 are SGHTS and YDEGEE. The DNA of the CDR3 is TGTGCCAGCAGCTCTCGACTAGCGGGGGGTGTGGAGACCCAGTACTTC. Encoded protein: CASSSRLAGGVETQYF.

This chain uses TRBV6-1 with TRBJ1-1; D is unresolved. Germline lookup yields CDR1 MNHNS and CDR2 SASEGT. The CDR3 runs 13 residues. V was pared by 2 bases and J by 6 bases, with 10 bases between. CDR3 coding DNA: TGTGCCAGCAGTGAACGGGTACGGTCTGAAGCTTTCTTT. Translation gives CASSERVRSEAFF.

The count of this clone is one. The gene calls are TRBV29-1 and TRBJ1-3, with D maybe TRBD1 (6 bases). Germline V gene data show CDR1 as SQVTM and CDR2 as ANQGSEA. The ends were cut back, 7 bases at V and 11 bases at J, with 15 bases in the middle. The CDR3 contains 11 residues. CDR3 amino acids: CSGTVGSSIYF. The DNA for the CDR3 is TGCAGCGGGACAGTTGGTTCTTCCATATATTTT.

The chain carries TRBV2 and TRBJ1-1; tentatively, D is TRBD1 (5 bases). The CDR3 sequence is 17 residues long. V was clipped by 2 bases and J by 1 base, with 17 bases between them. Germline CDR1 reads SNHLY; CDR2 reads FYNNEI. The CDR3 DNA reads as TGTGCCAGCAGTGAATGGGGAGGGGCAGGCCCGAACACTGAAGCTTTCTTT. The encoded protein is CASSEWGGAGPNTEAFF.

The table lists this clone with a count of one. The rearrangement joins TRBV2 to TRBJ1-1; 11 bases agree with TRBD1. The CDR3 length is 17 residues. After removal of 2 bases from V and 1 base from J, the junction contained 6 bases not matched to a gene. Germline V CDR1 and CDR2: SNHLY, FYNNEI. CDR3 in DNA: TGTGCCAGCAGTGAATTTGGGACAGGGGGACCGAACACTGAAGCTTTCTTT. It yields the protein CASSEFGTGGPNTEAFF. Full variable domain (rest looked up from reference TRBV2 and TRBJ1-1): EPEVTQTPSHQVTQMGQEVILRCVPISNHLYFYWYRQILGQKVEFLVSFYNNEISEKSEIFDDQFSVERPDGSNFTLKIRSTKLEDSAMYFCASSEFGTGGPNTEAFFGQGTRLTVV.

This chain uses TRBV11-3 with TRBJ1-2; TRBD1 matches at 7 bases. Trimming took 5 bases from V and 0 from J; bases not matched to a gene: 15. Germline V lookup: CDR1 SGHNT, CDR2 YENEEA. This CDR3 comprises 18 residues. The CDR3 DNA follows: TGTGCCAGCAGCCTAATGCAGGGGCAGGGGGGATCTAACTATGGCTACACCTTC. Translated, it gives CASSLMQGQGGSNYGYTF.